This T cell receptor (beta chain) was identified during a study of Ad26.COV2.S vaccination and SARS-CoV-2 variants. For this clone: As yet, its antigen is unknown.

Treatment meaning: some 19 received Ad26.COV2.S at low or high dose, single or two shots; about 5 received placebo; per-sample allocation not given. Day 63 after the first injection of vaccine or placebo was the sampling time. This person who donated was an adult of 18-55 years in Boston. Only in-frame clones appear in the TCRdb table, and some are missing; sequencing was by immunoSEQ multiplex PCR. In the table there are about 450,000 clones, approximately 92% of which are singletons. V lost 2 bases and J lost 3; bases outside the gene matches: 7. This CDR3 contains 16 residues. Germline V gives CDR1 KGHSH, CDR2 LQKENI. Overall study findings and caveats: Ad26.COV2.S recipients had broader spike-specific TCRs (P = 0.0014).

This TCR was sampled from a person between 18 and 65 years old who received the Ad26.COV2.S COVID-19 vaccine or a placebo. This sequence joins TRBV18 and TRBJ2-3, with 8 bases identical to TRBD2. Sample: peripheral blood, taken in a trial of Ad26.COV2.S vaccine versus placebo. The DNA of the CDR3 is TGTGCCAGCTCACCAAGGGTAGCGGGGTGGACAGATACGCAGTATTTT. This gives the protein CASSPRVAGWTDTQYF.